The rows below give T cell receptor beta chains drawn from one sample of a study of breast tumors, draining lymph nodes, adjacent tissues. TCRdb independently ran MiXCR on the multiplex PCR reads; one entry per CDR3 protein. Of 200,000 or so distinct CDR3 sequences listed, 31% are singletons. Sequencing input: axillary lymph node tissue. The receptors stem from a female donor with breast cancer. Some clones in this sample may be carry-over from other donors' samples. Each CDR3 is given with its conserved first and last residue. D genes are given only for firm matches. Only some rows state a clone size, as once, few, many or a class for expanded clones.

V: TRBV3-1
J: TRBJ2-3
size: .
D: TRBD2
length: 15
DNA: TGTGCCAGCAGCCAAGCTAGCGGGGGAGCAGATACGCAGTATTTT
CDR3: CASSQASGGADTQYF

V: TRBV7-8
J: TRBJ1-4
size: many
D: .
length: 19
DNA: TGTGCCAGCAGCTTAGTCCGATACAGGGAGGGAGCAACTAATGAAAAACTGTTTTTT
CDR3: CASSLVRYREGATNEKLFF

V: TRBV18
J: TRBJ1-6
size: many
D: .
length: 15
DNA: TGTGCCAGCTCACCCGACAGGCTTAATAATTCACCCCTCCACTTT
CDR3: CASSPDRLNNSPLHF

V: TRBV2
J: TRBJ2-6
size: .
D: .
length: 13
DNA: TGTGCATTTGGCACAACTGGGGCCAACGTCCTGACTTTC
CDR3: CAFGTTGANVLTF

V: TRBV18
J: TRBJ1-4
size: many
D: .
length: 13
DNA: TGTGCCAGCTCACCTGCTATGAATGAAAAACTGTTTTTT
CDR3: CASSPAMNEKLFF

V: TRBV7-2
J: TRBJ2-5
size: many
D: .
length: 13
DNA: TGTGCCAGCAGCTTTGCTAGGGGCGAGACCCAGTACTTC
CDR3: CASSFARGETQYF

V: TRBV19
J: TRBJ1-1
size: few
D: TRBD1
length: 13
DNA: TGTGCCAGTAGTATACAGGAGGGGGCGGAAGCTTTCTTT
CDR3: CASSIQEGAEAFF

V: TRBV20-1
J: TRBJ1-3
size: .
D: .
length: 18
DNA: TGCAGTGCTTCCCCGTCTAGCGGGATGAGCAGTTCTGGAAACACCATATATTTT
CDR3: CSASPSSGMSSSGNTIYF

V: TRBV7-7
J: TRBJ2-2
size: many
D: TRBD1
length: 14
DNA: TGTGCTAGCAGGGAGACAGGGTTAACCGGGGAGCTGTTTTTT
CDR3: CASRETGLTGELFF

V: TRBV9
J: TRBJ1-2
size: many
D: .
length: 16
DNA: TGTGCCAGCAGCGTAGGGTGGGGAATGGATAACTATGGCTACACCTTC
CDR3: CASSVGWGMDNYGYTF

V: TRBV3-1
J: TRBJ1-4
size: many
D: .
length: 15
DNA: TGTGCCAGCAGCCAAGAAGGCTTTTGGGGGGAAAAACTGTTTTTT
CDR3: CASSQEGFWGEKLFF

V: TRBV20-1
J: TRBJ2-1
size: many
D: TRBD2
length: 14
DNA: TGCAGTGCTCCTATAGCGGGATCTCGATATGAGCAGTTCTTC
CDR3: CSAPIAGSRYEQFF

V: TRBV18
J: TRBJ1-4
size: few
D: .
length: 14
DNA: TGTGCCAGCTCTCCGATAAGCCCTAATGAAAAACTGTTTTTT
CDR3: CASSPISPNEKLFF

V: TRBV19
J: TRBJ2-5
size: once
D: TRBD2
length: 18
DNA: TGTGCCAGTAGTACCGGGACTAGCGGGGGGGGAGGCGTAGAGACCCAGTACTTC
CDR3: CASSTGTSGGGGVETQYF

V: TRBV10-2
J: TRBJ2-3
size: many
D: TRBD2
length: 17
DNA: TGCGCCAGCAGGGGGGGGGCTAGCGGGGGGAGTGGTGATACGCAGTATTTT
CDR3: CASRGGASGGSGDTQYF

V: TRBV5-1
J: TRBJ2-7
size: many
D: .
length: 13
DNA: TGCGCCAGCAGCGAGGGGACCTCCTACGAGCAGTACTTC
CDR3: CASSEGTSYEQYF

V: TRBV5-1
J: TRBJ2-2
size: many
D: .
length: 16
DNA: TGCGCCAGCAGCCCTAGACAGGCCCCGAACACCGGGGAGCTGTTTTTT
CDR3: CASSPRQAPNTGELFF

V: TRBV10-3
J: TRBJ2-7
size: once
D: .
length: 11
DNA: TGTGCCGTCAGAGATAACTACGAGCAGTACTTC
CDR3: CAVRDNYEQYF

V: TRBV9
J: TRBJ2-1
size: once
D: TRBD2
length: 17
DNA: TGTGCCAGCAGCGTAGGGACTAGCGGGAGGGCCTACAATGAGCAGTTCTTC
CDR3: CASSVGTSGRAYNEQFF

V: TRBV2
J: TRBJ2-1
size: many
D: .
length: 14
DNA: TGTGCCAGCAGTGATCCGGGACTCAACAATGAGCAGTTCTTC
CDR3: CASSDPGLNNEQFF

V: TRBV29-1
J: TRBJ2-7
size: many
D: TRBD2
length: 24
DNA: TGCAGCGTTGTAACCGAAAAAGGCGGGACGTTTCGACTAGCGGGAGGGTTAAGCTCCTACGAGCAGTACTTC
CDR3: CSVVTEKGGTFRLAGGLSSYEQYF

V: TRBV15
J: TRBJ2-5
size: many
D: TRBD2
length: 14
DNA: TGTGCCACCAGCAGAGCGGGAGGCCAAGAGACCCAGTACTTC
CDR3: CATSRAGGQETQYF

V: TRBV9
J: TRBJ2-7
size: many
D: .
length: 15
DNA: TGTGCCAGCAGCCAAGGGGCGGCACCCTCGGGGGAGCAGTACTTC
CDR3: CASSQGAAPSGEQYF

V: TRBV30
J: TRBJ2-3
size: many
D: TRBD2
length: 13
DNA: TGTGCCTGGAGCGGAAGACTAGCTGGTACGCAGTATTTT
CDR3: CAWSGRLAGTQYF

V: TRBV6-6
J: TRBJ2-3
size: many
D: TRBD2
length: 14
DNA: TGTGCCAGCAGGCGGGAGAGCAGCACAGATACGCAGTATTTT
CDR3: CASRRESSTDTQYF

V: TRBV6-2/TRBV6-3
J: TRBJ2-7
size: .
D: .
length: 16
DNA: TGTGCCAGCAGTTATTACCGGGAGACCTTCTCCTACGAGCAGTACTTC
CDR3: CASSYYRETFSYEQYF

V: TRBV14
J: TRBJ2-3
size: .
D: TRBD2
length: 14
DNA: TGTGCCAGCAGCCCTGGGGGGGTGACAGATACGCAGTATTTT
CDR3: CASSPGGVTDTQYF

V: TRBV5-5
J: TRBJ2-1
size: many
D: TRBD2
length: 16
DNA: TGTGCCAGCAGCTTGGAGATAGCGGGGGGGGGGAGTGAGCAGTTCTTC
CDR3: CASSLEIAGGGSEQFF

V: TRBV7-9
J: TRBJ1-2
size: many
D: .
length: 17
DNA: TGTGCCAGCAGCGCCTTGACAGGAAGGGAGCCCAACTATGGCTACACCTTC
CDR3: CASSALTGREPNYGYTF

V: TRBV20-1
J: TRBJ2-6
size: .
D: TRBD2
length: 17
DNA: TGCAGTGCTTCCCCGGGGGGGACCATGTCTGGGGCCAACGTCCTGACTTTC
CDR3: CSASPGGTMSGANVLTF

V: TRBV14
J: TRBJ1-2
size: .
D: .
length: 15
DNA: TGTGCCAGCAGCCAAGAAGGAGTGGGGGAGGGTGACTACACCTTC
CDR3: CASSQEGVGEGDYTF

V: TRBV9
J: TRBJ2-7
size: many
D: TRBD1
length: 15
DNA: TGTGCCAGCAGCGCGGACAGGGGAATACACCACGAGCAGTACTTC
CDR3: CASSADRGIHHEQYF

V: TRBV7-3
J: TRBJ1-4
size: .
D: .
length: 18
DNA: TGTGCCAGCAGCTTAATTGGGGCAGGTTGGTCGACTAATGAAAAACTGTTTTTT
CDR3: CASSLIGAGWSTNEKLFF

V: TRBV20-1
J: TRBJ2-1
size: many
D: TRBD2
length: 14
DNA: TGCAGTGCCTCCAGCGGGAGGTTGAACAATGAGCAGTTCTTC
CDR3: CSASSGRLNNEQFF

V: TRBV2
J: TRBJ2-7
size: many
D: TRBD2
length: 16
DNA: TGTGCCAGCACCGCCCCCCGAGCGGGGGGGAGGGGCGAGCAGTACTTC
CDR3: CASTAPRAGGRGEQYF

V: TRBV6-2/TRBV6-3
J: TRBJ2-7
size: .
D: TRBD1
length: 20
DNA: TGTGCCAGCAGTTACTCGATACCCAAAGGCCGGGACAGGGTCACCTACGAGCAGTACTTC
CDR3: CASSYSIPKGRDRVTYEQYF

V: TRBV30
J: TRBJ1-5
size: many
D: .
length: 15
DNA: TGTGCCTGGAGTCAGGGGTTTACTCGCAATCAGCCCCAGCATTTT
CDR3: CAWSQGFTRNQPQHF

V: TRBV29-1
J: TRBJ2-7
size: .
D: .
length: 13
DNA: TGCAGCGCTGGAGATTGGATGAAAGACGAGCAGTACTTC
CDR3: CSAGDWMKDEQYF

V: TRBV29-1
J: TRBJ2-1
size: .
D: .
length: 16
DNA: TGCAGCGTGAGAGGGGTGGGAGGCCTACCCTCGGATGAGCAGTTCTTC
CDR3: CSVRGVGGLPSDEQFF

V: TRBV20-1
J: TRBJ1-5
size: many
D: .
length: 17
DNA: TGCAGTGCTAGTGGCCTGGAAGGGCAGGGGCCCAATCAGCCCCAGCATTTT
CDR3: CSASGLEGQGPNQPQHF

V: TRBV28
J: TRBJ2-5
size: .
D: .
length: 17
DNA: TGTGCCAGCAGTTCCGCCCATGAGGGATCCGTAGTCGGGACCCAGTACTTC
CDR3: CASSSAHEGSVVGTQYF

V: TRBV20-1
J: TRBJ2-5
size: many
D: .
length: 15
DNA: TGCAGTGCTACGTACACCGGGGCCCGGGGGGAGACCCAGTACTTC
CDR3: CSATYTGARGETQYF

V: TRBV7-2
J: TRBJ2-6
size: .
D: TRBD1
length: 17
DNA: TGTGCCAGCAGCCCCGGGACAGGGGAGAGCGGGGCCAACGTCCTGACTTTC
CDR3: CASSPGTGESGANVLTF

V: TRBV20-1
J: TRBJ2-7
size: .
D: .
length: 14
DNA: TGCGGTGCTAGGGCCGAGGGGGGGACCTCCGAGCAGTACTTC
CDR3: CGARAEGGTSEQYF

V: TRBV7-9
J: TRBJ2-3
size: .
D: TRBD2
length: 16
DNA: TGTGCCAGCAGCTTCTGGACTAGCGGGGGGGCCTATGAGCAGTATTTT
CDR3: CASSFWTSGGAYEQYF

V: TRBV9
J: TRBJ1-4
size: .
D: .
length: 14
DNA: TGTGCCAGCAGCGGCGGGGTTCATAATGAAAAACTGTCTTTT
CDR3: CASSGGVHNEKLSF

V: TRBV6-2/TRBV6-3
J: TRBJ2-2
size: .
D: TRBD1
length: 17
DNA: TGTGCCAGCAGTTACTCCGAGGGGGCGCTTATGGCCGGGGAGCTGTTTTTT
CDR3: CASSYSEGALMAGELFF

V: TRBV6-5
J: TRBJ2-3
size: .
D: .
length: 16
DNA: TGTGCCAGCAGTTACTCGAGAGGGTTTAGCACAGATACGCAGTATTTT
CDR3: CASSYSRGFSTDTQYF

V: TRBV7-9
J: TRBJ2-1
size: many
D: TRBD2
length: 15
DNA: TGTGCCAGCAGCCACCTCACGGGAGGGTACAATGAGCAGTTCTTC
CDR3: CASSHLTGGYNEQFF

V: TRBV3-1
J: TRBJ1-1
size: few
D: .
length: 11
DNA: TGTGCCAGCAGCCAAGCAGGAGGAGCTTTCTTT
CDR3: CASSQAGGAFF

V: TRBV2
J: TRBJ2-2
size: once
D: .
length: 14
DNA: TGTGCCAGCGGAGGGACAAGGAACACCGGGGAGCTGTCTTGG
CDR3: CASGGTRNTGELSW

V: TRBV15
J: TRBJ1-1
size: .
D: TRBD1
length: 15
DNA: TGTGCCACCAGCAGTTTGGGGACAGGGAACGCTGAAGCTTTCTTT
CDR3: CATSSLGTGNAEAFF

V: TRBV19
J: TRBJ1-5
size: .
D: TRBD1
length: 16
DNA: TGTGCCAGTAGTCCAGGGACAGGGGGCTTCAATCAGCCCCAGCATTTT
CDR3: CASSPGTGGFNQPQHF

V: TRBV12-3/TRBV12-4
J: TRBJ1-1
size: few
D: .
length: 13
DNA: TGTGCCAGCATCTTGGGGGGGTCCACTGAAGCTTTCTTT
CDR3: CASILGGSTEAFF

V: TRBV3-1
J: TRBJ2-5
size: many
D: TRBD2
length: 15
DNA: TGTGCCAGCAGCTCTAGCGGGATCACCCAAGAGACCCAGTACTTC
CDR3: CASSSSGITQETQYF

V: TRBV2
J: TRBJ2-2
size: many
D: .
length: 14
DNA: TGTGCCAGCACCCTTGGGACGATCACCGGGGAGCTGTTTTTT
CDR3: CASTLGTITGELFF